Presented here are 18 T cell receptor beta chains from one specimen sequenced in a study of shared clonotypes between healthy human individuals. Here immunoSEQ multiplex PCR was the method, and the copy in TCRdb shows in-frame clones only, minus some. The data contain approximately 700,000 clones, approximately 73% of them singletons. Material for sequencing was memory CD4+ T cells sorted from blood. Subset of the sample: CD45RA-negative fraction. These receptors were collected from a woman between 25 and 40 years old in good health.

The rearrangement links TRBV19 to TRBJ2-7; 7 bases line up with TRBD1. Looked up from germline, CDR1 is LNHDA and CDR2 is SQIVND (reference sequence). The ends lost 1 base at V and 1 base at J; junction bases unmatched: 1. The CDR3 is made up of 14 amino acids. The CDR3 is CASSIVGQSYEQYF. The CDR3 DNA sequence: TGTGCCAGTAGTATAGTGGGACAGTCCTACGAGCAGTACTTC.

V gene TRBV6-1 combines with J gene TRBJ2-7, with 8 bases identical to TRBD1. Germline loops: CDR1 MNHNS, CDR2 SASEGT. There are 16 residues in the CDR3. J gave up 2 bases and V 1 base, and 7 bases lay outside the gene matches. In nucleotides, the CDR3 is TGTGCCAGCAGTGAAGTGTCGGGCAGGGGGCCCTACGAGCAGTACTTC. Translation: CASSEVSGRGPYEQYF.

This clone was counted a few times. The V gene is TRBV10-3, the J gene TRBJ2-3, with 10 bases lining up with TRBD2. This CDR3 has 15 amino acids. The trim removed 5 bases at V and 0 bases at J, leaving 2 bases unmatched. Per the germline V gene, CDR1 is ENHRY and CDR2 is SYGVKD. DNA of the CDR3: TGTGCCATCAGTTCACTAGCGGGGAGCACAGATACGCAGTATTTT. This translates into CAISSLAGSTDTQYF.

The CDR3 loop is CASSPGLVGGELFF. CDR3 DNA sequence: TGTGCCAGCAGCCCGGGACTAGTCGGCGGGGAGCTGTTTTTT. The V call is TRBV11-3, the J call TRBJ2-2; 8 nucleotides match TRBD2. Germline CDR1 SGHNT, CDR2 YENEEA. This CDR3 region has 14 residues. V trimming: 5 bases; J trimming: 7 bases; junction bases outside the gene matches: 6.

The gene calls are TRBV6-6 and TRBJ1-2; 7 positions agree with TRBD1. Looked up from germline, CDR1 is MNHNY and CDR2 is SVGAGI (reference sequence). V shed 2 bases, J shed 6 bases, and the junction held 6 bases outside the gene matches. The CDR3 runs 14 residues. The CDR3 DNA follows: TGTGCCAGCAGTTACGCGCGGCAGGGGGATGGCTACACCTTC. It specifies CASSYARQGDGYTF.

This clone came up a few times. Other nucleotide sequences from this sample produce the same CDR3. The V and J genes are TRBV5-1 and TRBJ1-4; D is unresolved. CDR3 length: 13 amino acids. The germline V gene encodes CDR1 SGHRS and CDR2 YFSETQ. Between the trimmed V and J ends, which lost 5 bases and 8 bases, there was a span of 13 bases. The CDR3 loop reads CASSGGAGEKLFF. The CDR3 bases are TGCGCCAGCAGTGGAGGAGCTGGCGAAAAACTGTTTTTT.

CDR3 bases: TGTGCCAGTAGTGTACAGGGGGCGTTCACTGAAGCTTTCTTT. Translating gives CASSVQGAFTEAFF. The genes are TRBV19 and TRBJ1-1, with TRBD1 identical over 9 bases. Per germline, CDR1 LNHDA and CDR2 SQIVND (reference sequence). J gave up 4 bases and V 5 bases, and 5 bases lay outside the gene matches. The CDR3 length is 14 residues.

The chain carries TRBV14 and TRBJ2-1, with 8 bases aligning to TRBD1. The trim removed 3 bases at V and 9 bases at J, leaving 10 bases unmatched. The CDR3 contains 15 residues. CDR1 and CDR2 from the germline V gene are SGHDN and FVKESK. The CDR3 sequence is CASSQGQDSRPEQFF. CDR3 sequence (DNA): TGTGCCAGCAGCCAGGGACAGGACTCCCGGCCTGAGCAGTTCTTC.

This clone showed up many times. The chain links TRBV7-9 to TRBJ2-3; the D gene is possibly TRBD1 (5 bases). Trimming removed 8 bases at V and 1 base at J, with 7 bases between. Germline V gives CDR1 SEHNR, CDR2 FQNEAQ (reference sequence). The CDR3 consists of 12 residues. The CDR3 DNA is TGTGCCAGCCAACAGGGCACAGATACGCAGTATTTT. Residues: CASQQGTDTQYF.

This clone was seen once. The CDR3 region has the DNA TGTGCCAGCAGCTTACAGGTGGCAGCGTGGGAGACCCAGTACTTC. This sequence encodes CASSLQVAAWETQYF. The rearrangement joins TRBV11-2 to TRBJ2-5; D is unresolved. Looked up from germline, CDR1 is SGHAT and CDR2 is FQNNGV. Trimming left V 2 bases short and J 5 bases short, with 15 bases between. This CDR3 spans 15 amino acids. The complete variable domain, with remaining parts taken from reference TRBV11-2 and TRBJ2-5, reads EAGVAQSPRYKIIEKRQSVAFWCNPISGHATLYWYQQILGQGPKLLIQFQNNGVVDDSQLPKDRFSAERLKGVDSTLKIQPAKLEDSAVYLCASSLQVAAWETQYFGPGTRLLVL.

V gene TRBV9 combines with J gene TRBJ1-3; 9 positions match TRBD1. The CDR3 totals 15 residues. Germline loops: CDR1 SGDLS, CDR2 YYNGEE. Unmatched junction bases numbered 10, after V lost 4 bases and J lost 8 bases. DNA of the CDR3: TGTGCCAGCAGCCCGCGGACAGGGGCGGCGGACACCATATATTTT. It codes for CASSPRTGAADTIYF.

V is TRBV6-4 and J is TRBJ2-5, with D hard to call. Germline CDR1 is MRHNA and CDR2 is SNTAGT. The CDR3 runs 11 residues. V shed 8 bases and J shed 0 bases, with 4 bases lying between them. The CDR3 region is CASDHQETQYF. In nucleotides, the CDR3 is TGTGCCAGCGATCACCAAGAGACCCAGTACTTC.

The rearrangement joins TRBV6-5 to TRBJ2-1; D perhaps matches TRBD2 (6 bases). This CDR3 region has 12 residues. Per the germline V gene, CDR1 is MNHEY and CDR2 is SVGAGI. With 5 bases removed from V and 12 bases from J, the gap between germline ends came to 14 bases. Here the CDR3 DNA reads TGTGCCAGCAGTCCCCGCTCCGGGAGGCAGTTCTTC. Translated: CASSPRSGRQFF.

This clone was seen a handful of times. V is TRBV9 and J is TRBJ2-7, with TRBD2 identical over 7 bases. The CDR3 totals 14 residues. The V and J ends lost 0 bases and 4 bases, in that order; junction bases with no gene match: 4. Germline values: CDR1 SGDLS, CDR2 YYNGEE. CDR3 sequence (DNA): TGTGCCAGCAGCGTAGGAATGGGGGGGTACGAGCAGTACTTC. This translates into CASSVGMGGYEQYF.

V is TRBV5-6 and J is TRBJ2-5; D is undetermined. The germline CDR1 and CDR2 sequences are SGHDT and YYEEEE. The CDR3 covers 15 residues. Trimming shortened V by 2 bases and J by 8 bases, and 19 bases separated the two germline ends. The chain's CDR3 is CASSLTPTAGRTQYF. As DNA, the CDR3 is TGTGCCAGCAGCTTAACTCCCACCGCCGGGCGTACCCAGTACTTC.

The CDR3 region has the DNA TGTGCCAGCAGTTCCCTGGGACAGGGAACTGAAGCTTTCTTT. The encoded protein is CASSSLGQGTEAFF. V and J are TRBV6-5 and TRBJ1-1, with TRBD1 matching 9 bases. Germline values: CDR1 MNHEY, CDR2 SVGAGI. With 4 bases clipped from V and 5 bases from J, the junction kept 5 bases outside the gene matches. The CDR3 totals 14 residues.

In its sample, this clone was seen once. The rearrangement uses TRBV5-6 and TRBJ1-3; D remains ambiguous. V was trimmed by 5 bases and J by 4 bases, leaving 25 bases between them. This CDR3 is built from 18 residues. Germline V CDR1 and CDR2: SGHDT, YYEEEE. CDR3 bases: TGTGCCAGCAGATCCGCCGGGCTAAGGTCGACTGGGGGAAACACCATATATTTT. Translating gives CASRSAGLRSTGGNTIYF.

The rearrangement links TRBV30 to TRBJ1-5; the match to TRBD1 covers 11 bases. The V gene's germline CDR1 is GTSNPN and CDR2 SVGIG (reference sequence). The CDR3 sequence is 15 residues long. J was trimmed by 7 bases and V by 0 bases; bases with no gene match: 5. In DNA, the CDR3 is TGTGCCTGGAGTGTCGGAGGGACAGGGGGACAGCCCCAGCATTTT. It translates to CAWSVGGTGGQPQHF.